This T cell receptor beta chain stems from a study of blood T cell repertoires in COVID-19. CDR3 size: 15 residues. V gave up 3 bases and J gave up 5 bases; unmatched junction bases: 2. CDR1 is KGHDR, CDR2 SFDVKD, per germline. Authors' methods: From reference gene primer amplification, estimates of nucleated cell counts were derived. Generated by immunoSEQ multiplex PCR, the TCRdb table keeps only in-frame clones and is missing some. D and trimming were read from the DNA, whereas the V and J calls and clone size are those reported in that table. This sample has some 200,000 clones, with around nine tenths found just once.

The chain uses TRBV24-1 and TRBJ1-4; 10 positions match TRBD1. The receptor comes from a man in his forties or fifties with COVID-19, enrolled during active disease. Sequencing used peripheral blood. CDR3 sequence (DNA): TGTGCCACCAGTGATCCGGGACAGGGGAATGAAAAACTGTTTTTT. Translating gives CATSDPGQGNEKLFF.